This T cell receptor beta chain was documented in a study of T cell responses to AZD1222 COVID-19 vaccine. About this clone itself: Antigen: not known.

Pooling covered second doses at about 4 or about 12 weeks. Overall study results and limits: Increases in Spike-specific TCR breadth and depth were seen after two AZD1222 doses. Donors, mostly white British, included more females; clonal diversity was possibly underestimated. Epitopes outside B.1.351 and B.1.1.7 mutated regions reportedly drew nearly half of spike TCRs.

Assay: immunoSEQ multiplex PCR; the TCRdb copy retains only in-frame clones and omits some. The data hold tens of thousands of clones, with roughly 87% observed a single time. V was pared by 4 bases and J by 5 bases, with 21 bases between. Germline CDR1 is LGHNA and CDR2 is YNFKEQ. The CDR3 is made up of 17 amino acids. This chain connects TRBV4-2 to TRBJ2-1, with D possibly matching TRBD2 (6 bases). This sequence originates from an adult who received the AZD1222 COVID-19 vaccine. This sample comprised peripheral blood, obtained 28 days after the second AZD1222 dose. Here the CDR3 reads CASSLTFKGTFHNEQFF. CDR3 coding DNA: TGTGCCAGCAGCCTGACCTTCAAAGGGACTTTTCACAATGAGCAGTTCTTC.